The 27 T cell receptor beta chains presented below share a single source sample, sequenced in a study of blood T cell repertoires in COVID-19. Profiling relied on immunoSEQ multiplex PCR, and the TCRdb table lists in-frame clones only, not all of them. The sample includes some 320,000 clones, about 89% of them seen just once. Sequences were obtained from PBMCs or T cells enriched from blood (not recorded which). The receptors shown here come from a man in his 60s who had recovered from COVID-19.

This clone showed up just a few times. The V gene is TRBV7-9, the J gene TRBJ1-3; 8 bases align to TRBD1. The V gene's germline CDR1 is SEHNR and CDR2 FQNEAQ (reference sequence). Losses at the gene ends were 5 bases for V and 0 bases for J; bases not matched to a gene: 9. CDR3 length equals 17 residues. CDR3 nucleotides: TGTGCCAGCAGCCCGACGACAGGGGCCCTCTCTGGAAACACCATATATTTT. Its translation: CASSPTTGALSGNTIYF.

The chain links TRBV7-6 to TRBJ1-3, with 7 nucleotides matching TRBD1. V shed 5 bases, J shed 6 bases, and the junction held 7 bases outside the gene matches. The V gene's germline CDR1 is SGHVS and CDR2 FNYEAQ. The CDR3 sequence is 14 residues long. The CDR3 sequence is CASSRRQGENTIYF. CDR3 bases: TGTGCCAGCAGCCGCAGACAGGGTGAAAACACCATATATTTT. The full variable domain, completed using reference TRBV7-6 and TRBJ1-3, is GAGVSQSPRYKVTKRGQDVALRCDPISGHVSLYWYRQALGQGPEFLTYFNYEAQQDKSGLPNDRFSAERPEGSISTLTIQRTEQRDSAMYRCASSRRQGENTIYFGEGSWLTVV.

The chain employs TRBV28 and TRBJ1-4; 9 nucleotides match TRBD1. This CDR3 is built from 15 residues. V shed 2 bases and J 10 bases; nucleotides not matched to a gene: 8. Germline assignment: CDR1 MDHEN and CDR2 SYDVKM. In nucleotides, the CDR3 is TGTGCCAGCAGTTTACTGGGACAGGGTGGGGGAAAACTGTTTTTT. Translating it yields CASSLLGQGGGKLFF.

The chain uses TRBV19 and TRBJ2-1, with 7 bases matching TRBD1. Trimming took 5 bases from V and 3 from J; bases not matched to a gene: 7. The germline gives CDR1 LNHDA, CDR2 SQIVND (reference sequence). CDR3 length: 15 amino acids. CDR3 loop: CASSPNRGIYNEQFF. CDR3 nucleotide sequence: TGTGCCAGTAGTCCTAACAGGGGAATCTACAATGAGCAGTTCTTC.

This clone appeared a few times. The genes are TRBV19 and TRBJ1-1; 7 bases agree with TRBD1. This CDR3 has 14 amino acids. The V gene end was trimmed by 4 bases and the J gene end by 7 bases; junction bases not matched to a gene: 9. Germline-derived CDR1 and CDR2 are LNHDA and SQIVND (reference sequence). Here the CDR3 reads CASSRQGERNEAFF. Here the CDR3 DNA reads TGTGCCAGTAGTAGACAGGGCGAGAGGAATGAAGCTTTCTTT.

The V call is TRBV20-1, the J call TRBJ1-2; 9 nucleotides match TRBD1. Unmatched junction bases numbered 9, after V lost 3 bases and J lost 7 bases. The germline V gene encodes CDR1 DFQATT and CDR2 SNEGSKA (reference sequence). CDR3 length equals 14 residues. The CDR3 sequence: CSASEGQGSSGYTF. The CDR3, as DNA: TGCAGTGCTAGTGAGGGACAGGGTTCATCTGGCTACACCTTC.

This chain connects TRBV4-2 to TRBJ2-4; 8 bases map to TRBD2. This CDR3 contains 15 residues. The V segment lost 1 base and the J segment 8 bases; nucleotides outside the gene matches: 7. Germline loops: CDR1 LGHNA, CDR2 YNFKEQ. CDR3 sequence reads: CASSQASGSLDIQYF. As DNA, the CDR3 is TGTGCCAGCAGCCAAGCTAGCGGGTCTCTGGACATTCAGTACTTC.

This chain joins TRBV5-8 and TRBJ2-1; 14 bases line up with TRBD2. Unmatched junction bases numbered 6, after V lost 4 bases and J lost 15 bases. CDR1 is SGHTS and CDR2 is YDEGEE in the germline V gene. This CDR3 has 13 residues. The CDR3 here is CASSRGLAGAWFF. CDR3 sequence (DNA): TGTGCCAGCAGCCGGGGACTAGCGGGAGCGTGGTTCTTC.

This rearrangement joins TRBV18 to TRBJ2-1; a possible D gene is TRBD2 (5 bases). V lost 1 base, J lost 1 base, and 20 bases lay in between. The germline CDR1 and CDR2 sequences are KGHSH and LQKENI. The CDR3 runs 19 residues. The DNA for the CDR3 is TGTGCCAGCTCACCACGGATAACCGAAGCGGACGCTTCCTACAATGAGCAGTTCTTC. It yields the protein CASSPRITEADASYNEQFF.

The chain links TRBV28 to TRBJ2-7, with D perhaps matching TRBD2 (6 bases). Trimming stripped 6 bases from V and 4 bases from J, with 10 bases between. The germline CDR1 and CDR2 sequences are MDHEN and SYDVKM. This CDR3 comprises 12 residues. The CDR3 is CASRSGVYEQYF. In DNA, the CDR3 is TGTGCCAGCAGATCGGGAGTTTACGAGCAGTACTTC.

CDR3 bases: TGTGCCAGCAGCTCCGGACACCCCACAGATACGCAGTATTTT. Its translation: CASSSGHPTDTQYF. The chain uses TRBV7-3 and TRBJ2-3, with D maybe TRBD1 (5 bases). V was trimmed by 4 bases and J by 2 bases, leaving 10 bases between them. The CDR3 extends over 14 amino acids. Germline values: CDR1 SGHTA, CDR2 FQGTGA.

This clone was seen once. This CDR3 reads CASSLGRGMGTDTQYF. CDR3 sequence (DNA): TGTGCCAGCAGCTTGGGACGAGGGATGGGCACAGATACGCAGTATTTT. The rearrangement joins TRBV5-8 to TRBJ2-3, with D perhaps TRBD2 (5 bases). CDR1 is SGHTS and CDR2 is YDEGEE in the germline V gene. The CDR3 sequence is 16 residues long. V was pared by 0 bases and J by 1 base, with 12 bases between.

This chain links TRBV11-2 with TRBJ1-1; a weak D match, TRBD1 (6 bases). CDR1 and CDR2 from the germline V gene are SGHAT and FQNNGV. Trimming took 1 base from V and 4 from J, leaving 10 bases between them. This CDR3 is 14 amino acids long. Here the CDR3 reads CASSLVGGGTEAFF. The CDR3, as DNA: TGTGCCAGCAGCTTAGTAGGGGGGGGCACTGAAGCTTTCTTT.

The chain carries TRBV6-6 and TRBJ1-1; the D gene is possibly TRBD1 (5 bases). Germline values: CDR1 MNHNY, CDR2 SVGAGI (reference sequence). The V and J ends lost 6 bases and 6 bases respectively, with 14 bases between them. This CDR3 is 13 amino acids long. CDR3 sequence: CASRYTGGSEAFF. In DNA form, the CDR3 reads TGTGCCAGCAGATACACCGGGGGGTCTGAAGCTTTCTTT.

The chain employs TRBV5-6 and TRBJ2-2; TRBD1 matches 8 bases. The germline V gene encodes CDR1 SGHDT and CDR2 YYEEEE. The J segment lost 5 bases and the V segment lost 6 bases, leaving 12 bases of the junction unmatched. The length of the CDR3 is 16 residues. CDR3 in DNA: TGTGCCAGCATCATCATGGGACAGGAGGGGACCGGGGAGCTGTTTTTT. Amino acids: CASIIMGQEGTGELFF.

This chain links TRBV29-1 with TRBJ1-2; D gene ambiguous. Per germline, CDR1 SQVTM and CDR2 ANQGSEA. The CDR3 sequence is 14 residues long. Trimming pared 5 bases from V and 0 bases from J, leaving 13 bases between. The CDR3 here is CSVLQTYPNYGYTF. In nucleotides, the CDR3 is TGCAGCGTTCTCCAGACATACCCTAACTATGGCTACACCTTC.

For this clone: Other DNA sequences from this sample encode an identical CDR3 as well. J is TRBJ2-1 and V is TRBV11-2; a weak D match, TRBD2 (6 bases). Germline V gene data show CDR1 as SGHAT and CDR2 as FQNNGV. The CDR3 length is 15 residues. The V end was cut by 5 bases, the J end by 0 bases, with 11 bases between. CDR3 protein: CASSPGLLSYNEQFF. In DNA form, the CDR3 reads TGTGCCAGCAGCCCGGGACTTCTCTCCTACAATGAGCAGTTCTTC.

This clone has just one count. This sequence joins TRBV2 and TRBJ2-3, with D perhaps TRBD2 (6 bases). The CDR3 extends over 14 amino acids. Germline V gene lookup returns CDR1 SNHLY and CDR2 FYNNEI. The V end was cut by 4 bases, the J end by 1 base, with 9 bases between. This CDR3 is CASSGDFRTDTQYF. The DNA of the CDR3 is TGTGCCAGCAGTGGGGACTTCCGCACAGATACGCAGTATTTT. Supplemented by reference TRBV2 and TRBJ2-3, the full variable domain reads EPEVTQTPSHQVTQMGQEVILRCVPISNHLYFYWYRQILGQKVEFLVSFYNNEISEKSEIFDDQFSVERPDGSNFTLKIRSTKLEDSAMYFCASSGDFRTDTQYFGPGTRLTVL.

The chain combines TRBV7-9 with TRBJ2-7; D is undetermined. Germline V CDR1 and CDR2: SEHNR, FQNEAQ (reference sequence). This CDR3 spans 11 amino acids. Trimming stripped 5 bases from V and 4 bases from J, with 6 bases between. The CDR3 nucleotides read TGTGCCAGCAGCCAACAGTACGAGCAGTACTTC. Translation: CASSQQYEQYF.

CDR3 sequence (DNA): TGTGCCAGCAGCTTAGACGCGGGGCCCTCCTACAATGAGCAGTTCTTC. It is translated as CASSLDAGPSYNEQFF. The V call is TRBV7-2, the J call TRBJ2-1; D possibly corresponds to TRBD2 (6 bases). The CDR3 runs 16 residues. Germline loops: CDR1 SGHTA, CDR2 FQGNSA. The ends were cut back, 1 base at V and 0 bases at J, with 10 bases in the middle.

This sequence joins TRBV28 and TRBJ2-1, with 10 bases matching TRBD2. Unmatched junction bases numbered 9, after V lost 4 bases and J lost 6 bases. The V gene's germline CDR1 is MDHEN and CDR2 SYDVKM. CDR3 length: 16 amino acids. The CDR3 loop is CASSSLAGGPINEQFF. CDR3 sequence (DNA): TGTGCCAGCAGTTCTTTAGCGGGAGGTCCCATCAATGAGCAGTTCTTC.

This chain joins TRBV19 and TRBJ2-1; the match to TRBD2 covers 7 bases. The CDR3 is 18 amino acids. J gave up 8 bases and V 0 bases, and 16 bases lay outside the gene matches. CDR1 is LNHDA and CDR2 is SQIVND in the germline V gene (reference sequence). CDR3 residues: CASSIDRLEAGAVDEQFF. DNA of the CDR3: TGTGCCAGTAGTATAGATCGGCTCGAGGCGGGAGCGGTTGATGAGCAGTTCTTC.

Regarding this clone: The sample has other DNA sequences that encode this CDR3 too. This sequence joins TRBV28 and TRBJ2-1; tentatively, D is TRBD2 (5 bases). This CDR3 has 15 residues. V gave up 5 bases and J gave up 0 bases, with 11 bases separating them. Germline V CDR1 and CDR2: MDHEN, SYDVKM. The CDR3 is CASSLSGSSYNEQFF. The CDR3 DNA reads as TGTGCCAGCAGTCTCAGCGGTAGCTCCTACAATGAGCAGTTCTTC.

CDR3 region: CASSPRDRGSQETQYF. As DNA, the CDR3 is TGTGCCAGTAGTCCAAGGGACAGGGGATCCCAAGAGACCCAGTACTTC. The rearrangement links TRBV19 to TRBJ2-5; 10 bases fit TRBD1. Germline V CDR1 and CDR2: LNHDA, SQIVND (reference sequence). V shed 5 bases, J shed 1 base, and the junction held 7 bases outside the gene matches. The CDR3 consists of 16 residues.

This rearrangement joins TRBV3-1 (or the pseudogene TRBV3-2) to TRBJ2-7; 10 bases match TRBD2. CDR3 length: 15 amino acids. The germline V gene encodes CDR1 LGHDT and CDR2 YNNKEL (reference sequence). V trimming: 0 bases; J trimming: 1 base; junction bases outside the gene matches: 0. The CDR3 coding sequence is TGTGCCAGCAGCCAAGATAGCGGGAGGTCCTACGAGCAGTACTTC. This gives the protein CASSQDSGRSYEQYF.

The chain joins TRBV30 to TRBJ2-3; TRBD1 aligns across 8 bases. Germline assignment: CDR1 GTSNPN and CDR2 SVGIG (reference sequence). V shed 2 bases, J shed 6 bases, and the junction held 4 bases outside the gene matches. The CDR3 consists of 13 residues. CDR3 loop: CAWSPTGDDTQYF. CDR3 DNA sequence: TGTGCCTGGAGTCCGACAGGGGACGATACGCAGTATTTT.

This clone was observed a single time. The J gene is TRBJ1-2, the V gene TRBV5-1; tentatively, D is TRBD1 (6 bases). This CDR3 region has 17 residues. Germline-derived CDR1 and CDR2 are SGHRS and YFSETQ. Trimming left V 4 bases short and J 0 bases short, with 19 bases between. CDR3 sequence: CASSQRQADLTNYGYTF. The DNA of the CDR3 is TGCGCCAGCAGCCAAAGACAGGCCGACCTGACTAACTATGGCTACACCTTC.